This T cell receptor beta chain was captured by sequencing in a study of Graves' ophthalmopathy and Graves' hyperthyroidism. Aged 18 to 65, the patients with hyperthyroidism had under 2 months' duration and were newly diagnosed. No donor had other autoimmune disease, uncontrolled infection, pregnancy or lactation. In the case of this clonotype: What it recognizes is unknown.

Germline-derived CDR1 and CDR2 are WSHSY and SAAADI. The length of the CDR3 is 17 residues. General study findings and limits: Blood also carried most expanded thyroid clonotypes exceeding 0.001 frequency. Sensitivity reached 87.88% and specificity 81.08% for a 13-signature model separating ophthalmopathy from stable hyperthyroidism.

Amplification of the TCR beta CDR3 regions used RNA transcripts (as template). Second-round multiplex PCR came after first-round RT-PCR with HTBI primers. TCRdb re-called the multiplex PCR reads with MiXCR, one entry per CDR3 protein. The sample has 450,000 to 600,000 distinct CDR3 sequences; 35% to 40% are singletons. Sequencing input: peripheral blood or thyroid tissue (not recorded which). The rearrangement links TRBV10-2 to TRBJ2-5, with 14 bases aligning to TRBD2. The J call is uncertain, as TRBJ2-1 better fits the DNA end. The receptor was isolated from an adult man with Graves' hyperthyroidism. In nucleotides, the CDR3 is TGCGCCAGCAGTGAGTTACACGTGGGACTAGCGGGAGATGAGCAGTTCTTC. It yields the protein CASSELHVGLAGDEQFF.